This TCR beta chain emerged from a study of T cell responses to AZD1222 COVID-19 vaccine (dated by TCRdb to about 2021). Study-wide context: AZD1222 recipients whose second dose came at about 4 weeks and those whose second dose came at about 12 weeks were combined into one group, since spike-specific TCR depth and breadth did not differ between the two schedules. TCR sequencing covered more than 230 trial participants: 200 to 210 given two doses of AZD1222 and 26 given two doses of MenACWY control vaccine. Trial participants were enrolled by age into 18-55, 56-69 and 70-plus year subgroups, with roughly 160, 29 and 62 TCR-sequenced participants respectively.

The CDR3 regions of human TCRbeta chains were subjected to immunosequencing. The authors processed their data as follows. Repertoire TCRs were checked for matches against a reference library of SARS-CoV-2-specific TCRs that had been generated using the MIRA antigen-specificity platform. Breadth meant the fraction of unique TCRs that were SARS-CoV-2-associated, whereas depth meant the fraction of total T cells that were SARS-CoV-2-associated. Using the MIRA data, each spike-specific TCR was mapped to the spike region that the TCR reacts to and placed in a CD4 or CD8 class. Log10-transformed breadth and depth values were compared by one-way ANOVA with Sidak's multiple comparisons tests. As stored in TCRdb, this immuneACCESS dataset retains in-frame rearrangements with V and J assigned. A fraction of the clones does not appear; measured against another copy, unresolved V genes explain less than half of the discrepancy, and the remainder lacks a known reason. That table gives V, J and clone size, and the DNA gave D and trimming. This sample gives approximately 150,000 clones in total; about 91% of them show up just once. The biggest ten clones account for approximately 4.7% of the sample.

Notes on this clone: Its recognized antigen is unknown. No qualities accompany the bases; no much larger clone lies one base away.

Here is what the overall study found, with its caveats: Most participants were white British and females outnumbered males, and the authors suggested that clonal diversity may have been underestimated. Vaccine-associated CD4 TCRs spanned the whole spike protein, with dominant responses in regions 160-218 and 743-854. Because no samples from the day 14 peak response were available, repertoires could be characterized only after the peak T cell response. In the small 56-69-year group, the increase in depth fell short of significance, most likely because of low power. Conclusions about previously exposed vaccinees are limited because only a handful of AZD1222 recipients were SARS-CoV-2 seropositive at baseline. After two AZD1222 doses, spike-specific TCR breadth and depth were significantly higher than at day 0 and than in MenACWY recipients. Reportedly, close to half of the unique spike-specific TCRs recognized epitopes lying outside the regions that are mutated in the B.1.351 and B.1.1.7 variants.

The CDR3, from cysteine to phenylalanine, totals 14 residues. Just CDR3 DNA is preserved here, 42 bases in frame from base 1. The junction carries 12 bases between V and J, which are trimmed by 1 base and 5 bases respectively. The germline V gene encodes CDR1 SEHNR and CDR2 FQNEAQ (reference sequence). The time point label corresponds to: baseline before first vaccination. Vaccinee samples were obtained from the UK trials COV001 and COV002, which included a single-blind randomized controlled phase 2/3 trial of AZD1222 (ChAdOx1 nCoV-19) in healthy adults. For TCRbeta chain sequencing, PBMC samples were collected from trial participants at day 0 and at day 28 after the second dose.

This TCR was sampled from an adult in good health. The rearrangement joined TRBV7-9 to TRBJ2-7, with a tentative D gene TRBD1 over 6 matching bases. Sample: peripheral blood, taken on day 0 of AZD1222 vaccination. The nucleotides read TGTGCCAGCAGCTTAGTGGGGGCCCACCACGAGCAGTACTTC. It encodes CASSLVGAHHEQYF.